A selection of T cell receptor beta chains follows, all from one sample in a study of shared clonotypes between healthy human individuals. The assay was immunoSEQ multiplex PCR, and TCRdb's table has in-frame clones only and misses some. The sample holds approximately 1.5 million clones, approximately 98% seen once. The sample comprised naive CD4+ T cells sorted from blood. These TCRs come from a man under 40 in good health. Each CDR3 is given with its conserved first and last residue. A D gene is named only where the DNA matches it firmly. Size tells how often a clone was seen (once, few, many) or the class of an expanded clone, and some rows leave it out.

D: NA
V: TRBV7-9
size: NA
J: TRBJ2-7
DNA: TGTGCCAGCAGCTTCGGAGGGGGTTACGAGCAGTACTTC
CDR3: CASSFGGGYEQYF

D: TRBD1
V: TRBV19
size: NA
J: TRBJ1-5
DNA: TGTGCCACCGGGGGACAGGGGGCCTTAGGGGGTCAGCCCCAGCATTTT
CDR3: CATGGQGALGGQPQHF

D: TRBD1
V: TRBV7-7
size: NA
J: TRBJ2-5
DNA: TGTGCCAGCAGCCTTGACAGGGGGCGCATAGAGACCCAGTACTTC
CDR3: CASSLDRGRIETQYF

D: NA
V: TRBV6-1
size: NA
J: TRBJ1-5
DNA: TGTGCCAGCAGCCGAGGGGGAAGGACGCAGCCCCAGCATTTT
CDR3: CASSRGGRTQPQHF

D: NA
V: TRBV4-1
size: NA
J: TRBJ2-1
DNA: TGCGCCAGCAGCCAAGTGAGGTGGGTTGGCCCCGAGCAGTTCTTC
CDR3: CASSQVRWVGPEQFF

D: TRBD1
V: TRBV9
size: once
J: TRBJ1-5
DNA: TGTGCCAGCAGTGGTTACAGGGGGCCCCAGCATTTT
CDR3: CASSGYRGPQHF

D: NA
V: TRBV10-1
size: NA
J: TRBJ2-7
DNA: TGCGCCAGCAGTTTCACGGGGGATGGGGAGCAGTACTTC
CDR3: CASSFTGDGEQYF

D: TRBD2
V: TRBV7-8
size: NA
J: TRBJ2-3
DNA: TGTGCCAGCAGCTTATTCGGGGGGTTCACAGATACGCAGTATTTT
CDR3: CASSLFGGFTDTQYF

D: NA
V: TRBV18
size: NA
J: TRBJ2-3
DNA: TGTGCCAGCTCACCACCCCAGCCTAGCACAGATACGCAGTATTTT
CDR3: CASSPPQPSTDTQYF

D: NA
V: TRBV25-1
size: once
J: TRBJ1-1
DNA: TGTGCCAGCAGTGAAGAGGGGGTGATTGAAGCTTTCTTT
CDR3: CASSEEGVIEAFF